These T cell receptor beta chains were read from a single sample in a study of blood T cell repertoires in COVID-19. Repertoires were generated with immunoSEQ multiplex PCR, while TCRdb's copy carries only in-frame clones and drops some. The table shows hundreds of thousands of clones, with about four fifths occurring only once. The specimen sequenced was peripheral blood. The receptors here all came from a woman aged 40 to 50 with active or convalescent COVID-19. Each CDR3 is given without its conserved first and last residue.

v_call: TRBV11-2; cdr3_aa: ASSLEPLDWGPDTQY
v_call: TRBV27; cdr3_aa: ASSAGTDQETQY
v_call: TRBV7-9; cdr3_aa: ASSLQNTIY
v_call: TRBV5-6; cdr3_aa: ASSLVQGWVEQY
v_call: TRBV18; cdr3_aa: ASSPGQPGILNTEAF
v_call: TRBV5-3; cdr3_aa: ARVPEGERYGYT
v_call: TRBV5-4; cdr3_aa: ASSLAGAFQETQY
v_call: TRBV30; cdr3_aa: AWSPTVQHYGYT
v_call: TRBV7-8; cdr3_aa: ASSTRGTGTGH
v_call: TRBV25-1; cdr3_aa: ASSERGGGRYNEQF
v_call: TRBV6-2/TRBV6-3; cdr3_aa: ASSLPEMGLYGYT
v_call: TRBV10-3; cdr3_aa: AISESGDWGPDVGV
v_call: TRBV7-9; cdr3_aa: ASSLGDKAPDTQY
v_call: TRBV7-9; cdr3_aa: ASSFAGNSYEQY
v_call: TRBV28; cdr3_aa: ASPTATGGGSTYEQY
v_call: TRBV19; cdr3_aa: ASAGTRVDEQF